This entry lists 6 T cell receptor beta chains sequenced from one sample in a study of blood T cell repertoires in COVID-19. Only in-frame clones appear in the TCRdb table, and some are missing; sequencing was by immunoSEQ multiplex PCR. The table lists approximately 200,000 clones, around 80% of them singletons. Sample: peripheral blood. These receptors all come from an elderly woman with COVID-19, enrolled during active disease.

The chain is built from TRBV2 and TRBJ1-3; unclear D gene. V was pared by 6 bases and J by 0 bases, with 3 bases between. The CDR3 sequence is 12 residues long. Germline-derived CDR1 and CDR2 are SNHLY and FYNNEI. The CDR3, as DNA: TGTGCCAGCAGATACTCTGGAAACACCATATATTTT. It is translated as CASRYSGNTIYF. Variable domain in full (rest from reference TRBV2 and TRBJ1-3): EPEVTQTPSHQVTQMGQEVILRCVPISNHLYFYWYRQILGQKVEFLVSFYNNEISEKSEIFDDQFSVERPDGSNFTLKIRSTKLEDSAMYFCASRYSGNTIYFGEGSWLTVV.

This clone was counted a few times. The chain uses TRBV10-3 and TRBJ2-1, with unresolved D. The CDR3 spans 15 residues. V lost 3 bases and J 0 bases, leaving 9 bases between the germline ends. Germline V gene sequence: CDR1 ENHRY, CDR2 SYGVKD. The CDR3 sequence: CAISESGRSYNEQFF. The CDR3 coding sequence is TGTGCCATCAGTGAATCGGGTCGCTCCTACAATGAGCAGTTCTTC.

The chain is built from TRBV4-3 and TRBJ1-5; no reliable D call. This CDR3 comprises 13 residues. Germline CDR1 is LGHNA and CDR2 is YSLEER. V was clipped by 3 bases and J by 3 bases, with 6 bases between them. DNA of the CDR3: TGCGCCAGCAGCCACGGGTTCAATCAGCCCCAGCATTTT. It encodes CASSHGFNQPQHF.

This chain joins TRBV5-1 and TRBJ2-3; D possibly corresponds to TRBD2 (5 bases). Trimming shortened V by 4 bases and J by 2 bases, and 14 bases separated the two germline ends. The CDR3 sequence is 15 residues long. CDR1 SGHRS and CDR2 YFSETQ come from the germline V gene. The CDR3: CASSVGLGPTDTQYF. The CDR3 DNA sequence: TGCGCCAGCAGCGTCGGACTGGGCCCCACAGATACGCAGTATTTT.

This clone was seen repeatedly, ten times or more. The identical CDR3 is also encoded by other nucleotide sequences in the sample. The V gene is TRBV19, the J gene TRBJ1-5, with no clear D. This CDR3 has 14 amino acids. The V gene's germline CDR1 is LNHDA and CDR2 SQIVND (reference sequence). Trimming stripped 5 bases from V and 3 bases from J, with 11 bases between. The CDR3 sequence is CASSPQVSNQPQHF. The CDR3 DNA reads TGTGCCAGTAGTCCCCAGGTTTCCAATCAGCCCCAGCATTTT.

Only one count was recorded for this clone. The chain uses TRBV18 and TRBJ2-7; D perhaps matches TRBD1 (6 bases). In germline, CDR1 is KGHSH, CDR2 LQKENI. With 2 bases removed from V and 7 bases from J, the gap between germline ends came to 9 bases. The CDR3 loop spans 12 amino acids. Here the CDR3 DNA reads TGTGCCAGCTCACCAGACAGGATGGAGCAGTACTTC. Amino acid sequence: CASSPDRMEQYF.